The present TCR beta chain was sequenced within a study of identical twins. Germline V gene sequence: CDR1 SGDLS, CDR2 YYNGEE. CDR3 length: 17 residues. The trim removed 4 bases at V and 2 bases at J, leaving 12 bases unmatched. One entry per CDR3 protein results from TCRdb running MiXCR on the 5' RACE reads. The data show 430,000 or so distinct CDR3 sequences, 20% to 25% seen once. The same specimen was also included in a second study, on T cells expressing NK-cell markers. That source notes: Seven of the eight sequenced donors were classified as HCMV-seropositive, and one was classified as seronegative.

The J gene is TRBJ2-3, the V gene TRBV9, with TRBD1 identical over 8 bases. The sequenced sample was CD4+ T cells sorted from blood. The TCR sequence derives from a woman between 18 and 29 years old in good health. Written as DNA, the CDR3 is TGTGCCAGCAGCCCTATAGTCGGACAGGGATTCACAGATACGCAGTATTTT. This sequence encodes CASSPIVGQGFTDTQYF.